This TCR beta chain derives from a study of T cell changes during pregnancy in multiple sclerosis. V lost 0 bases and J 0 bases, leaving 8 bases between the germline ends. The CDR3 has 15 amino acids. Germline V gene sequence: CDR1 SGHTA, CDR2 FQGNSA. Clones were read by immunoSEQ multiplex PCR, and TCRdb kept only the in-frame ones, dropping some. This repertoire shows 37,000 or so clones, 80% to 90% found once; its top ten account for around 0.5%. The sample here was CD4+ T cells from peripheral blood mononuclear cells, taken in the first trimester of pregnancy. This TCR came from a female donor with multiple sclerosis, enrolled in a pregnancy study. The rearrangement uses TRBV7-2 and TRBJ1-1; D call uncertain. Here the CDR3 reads CASSLAVALNTEAFF. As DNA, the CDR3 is TGTGCCAGCAGCTTAGCTGTGGCTCTGAACACTGAAGCTTTCTTT. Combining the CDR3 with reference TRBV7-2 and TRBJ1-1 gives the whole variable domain GAGVSQSPSNKVTEKGKDVELRCDPISGHTALYWYRQSLGQGLEFLIYFQGNSAPDKSGLPSDRFSAERTGGSVSTLTIQRTQQEDSAVYLCASSLAVALNTEAFFGQGTRLTVV.